This TCR beta chain is drawn from a study of T cell clonotyping in hematopoietic cell transplantation. Study results and limitations: Few recipient clonotypes overlapped donors; over 95% were de novo at given depth.

Concerning this clone: What it recognizes is unknown.

Recipient blood drawn about 28 days pretransplant and days 30, 100, 180 after. V lost 0 bases, J lost 9 bases, and 6 bases lay in between. In germline, CDR1 is GTSNPN, CDR2 SVGIG (reference sequence). The CDR3 has 11 residues. TCRdb's table, derived via immunoSEQ multiplex PCR, lists solely in-frame clones and lacks some. The sample holds over a thousand clones, about 85% seen once. The specimen comprised peripheral blood mononuclear cells, sampled 180 days after allogeneic stem cell transplant. The chain couples TRBV30 to TRBJ2-1; no clear D. The clonotype originates from a female patient aged 50 to 65 who had an allogeneic stem cell transplant from an unrelated donor, so T cells may come from the graft donor. Some clones in this sample may be carry-over from other donors' samples. In nucleotides, the CDR3 is TGTGCCTGGAGTGTACGGGCTGAGCAGTTCTTC. It codes for CAWSVRAEQFF.